The 10 T cell receptor beta chains listed next were all sequenced from one sample in a study of blood T cell repertoires in COVID-19 (dated by TCRdb to 2018 to 2021). Library construction relied on the immunoSEQ multiplex PCR assay. The source is immuneACCESS, and TCRdb retained only in-frame sequences with V and J called. Part of the clones is not carried over; for the studies checked, unresolved V genes explain less than half of this, and the remainder is unexplained. Counted in this sample were about 490,000 clones; roughly 85% of them appeared once. Roughly 3.2% of the sample comes from the top ten. Sequencing was done on a sample of peripheral blood. The receptors were gathered from a human donor in a cohort sampled during active COVID-19.

On this clone itself: At the DNA level, this CDR3 is encoded by other sequences in the same sample as well. The V gene is TRBV3-1 (or the pseudogene TRBV3-2), the J gene TRBJ1-1; 8 bases are a match to TRBD1. The CDR3 spans 14 residues. The germline V gene has CDR1 LGHDT and CDR2 YNNKEL (reference sequence). V lost 1 base, J lost 6 bases, and 4 bases stayed unmatched. CDR3 in DNA: TGTGCCAGCAGCCAAGTCCACAGGGGGGCTGAAGCTTTCTTT. Protein sequence: CASSQVHRGAEAFF.

The chain is built from TRBV30 and TRBJ1-2; 7 bases map to TRBD1. CDR3 length: 16 residues. Germline CDR1 is GTSNPN and CDR2 is SVGIG (reference sequence). V lost 3 bases, J lost 5 bases, and 15 bases stayed unmatched. CDR3 sequence reads: CAWRASGQGGEYGYTF. The CDR3 region has the DNA TGTGCCTGGAGGGCTAGTGGGCAGGGGGGCGAGTATGGCTACACCTTC.

For the CDR3, the DNA is TGTGCCAGCAGTTCCCCGGGACTAGCGCACAATGAGCAGTTCTTC. Translation: CASSSPGLAHNEQFF. The chain recombines TRBV27 with TRBJ2-1; 10 bases align to TRBD2. The trim removed 4 bases at V and 5 bases at J, leaving 5 bases unmatched. This CDR3 comprises 15 residues. Germline CDR1 reads MNHEY; CDR2 reads SMNVEV (reference sequence).

The rearrangement uses TRBV12-5 and TRBJ1-5, with 10 positions matching TRBD1. V lost 3 bases and J lost 6; bases outside the gene matches: 5. The CDR3 is 15 residues long. CDR1 and CDR2 (germline): LGHNT, FRNRAP. This chain's CDR3 is CASGFGTGVGQPQHF. The CDR3, as DNA: TGTGCTAGTGGTTTTGGGACAGGGGTAGGTCAGCCCCAGCATTTT.

The chain links TRBV11-2 to TRBJ2-3, with 9 bases fitting TRBD2. Germline trimming cut 6 bases from V and 3 bases from J; bases unmatched to any gene: 7. CDR3 length: 15 residues. Per germline, CDR1 SGHAT and CDR2 FQNNGV. CDR3 DNA sequence: TGTGCCAGCAGTTTGGGACTAGCTAAAACAGATACGCAGTATTTT. Protein sequence: CASSLGLAKTDTQYF.

This sequence joins TRBV7-9 and TRBJ1-1; a weak D match, TRBD1 (5 bases). The germline V gene encodes CDR1 SEHNR and CDR2 FQNEAQ (reference sequence). This CDR3 comprises 14 residues. The V end lost 6 bases, the J end lost 1 base, and 12 bases lay between the germline ends. CDR3 DNA: TGTGCCAGCAGTGAACAGGCTACGAACACTGAAGCTTTCTTT. Its translation is CASSEQATNTEAFF.

CDR3 in amino acids: CASSHQSQGANEKLFF. CDR3 DNA sequence: TGTGCCAGCAGCCATCAATCACAGGGGGCAAATGAAAAACTGTTTTTT. This chain uses TRBV7-9 with TRBJ1-4; 9 positions agree with TRBD1. The germline V gene has CDR1 SEHNR and CDR2 FQNEAQ (reference sequence). J gave up 5 bases and V 5 bases, and 9 bases lay outside the gene matches. The CDR3 has 16 amino acids.

This chain uses TRBV5-1 with TRBJ2-1, with a weak D call TRBD1 (7 bases). V was shortened by 4 bases and J by 4 bases, with 12 bases between the two germline ends. Germline V gene lookup returns CDR1 SGHRS and CDR2 YFSETQ. The CDR3 is 14 residues long. The chain's CDR3 is CASSRGDSYNEQFF. Written as DNA, the CDR3 is TGCGCCAGCAGCAGGGGGGACAGTTACAATGAGCAGTTCTTC.

V gene TRBV9 combines with J gene TRBJ1-4; D gene ambiguous. The CDR3 loop spans 14 amino acids. V lost 0 bases, J lost 10 bases, and 13 bases lay in between. Germline lookup yields CDR1 SGDLS and CDR2 YYNGEE. The DNA of the CDR3 is TGTGCCAGCAGCGTAGAAAACGAGGGAGGAAAACTGTTTTTT. Its translation is CASSVENEGGKLFF.

The chain couples TRBV30 to TRBJ1-2; D unresolved. Germline V CDR1 and CDR2: GTSNPN, SVGIG (reference sequence). CDR3 length: 12 residues. The ends were cut back, 3 bases at V and 5 bases at J, with 10 bases in the middle. Here the CDR3 DNA reads TGTGCCTGGAGCCCCTATGAATATGGCTACACCTTC. Translated, it gives CAWSPYEYGYTF.